The T cell receptor beta chain under discussion was sequenced for a study of cytomegalovirus exposure and HLA in healthy donors. Study conclusions and caveats: Later analysis revealed greater clonal expansion in HLA-associated TCR beta chains than in equally common others. According to the study, 160 or so TCR beta chains were cytomegalovirus-associated.

With respect to this clone: The antigen is not known.

Donors showed nominal health when sampled, although they likely had unrecorded immune exposures. The germline gives CDR1 LNHDA, CDR2 SQIVND (reference sequence). The CDR3 has 14 residues. V was trimmed by 5 bases and J by 0 bases, leaving 10 bases between them. The PCR contained 60 Vbeta and 13 Jbeta primers. Only in-frame clones appear in the TCRdb table, and some are missing; sequencing was by immunoSEQ multiplex PCR. This table has more than 65,000 clones, approximately 80% appearing once. The receptor was isolated from a man aged 40-49 years in good health and CMV-seronegative. The chain links TRBV19 to TRBJ1-1; possibly TRBD1 for D (5 bases). The sample taken for sequencing was PBMCs. CDR3 coding DNA: TGTGCCAGTAGTGTCAGGGTAATGAACACTGAAGCTTTCTTT. Its protein is CASSVRVMNTEAFF.